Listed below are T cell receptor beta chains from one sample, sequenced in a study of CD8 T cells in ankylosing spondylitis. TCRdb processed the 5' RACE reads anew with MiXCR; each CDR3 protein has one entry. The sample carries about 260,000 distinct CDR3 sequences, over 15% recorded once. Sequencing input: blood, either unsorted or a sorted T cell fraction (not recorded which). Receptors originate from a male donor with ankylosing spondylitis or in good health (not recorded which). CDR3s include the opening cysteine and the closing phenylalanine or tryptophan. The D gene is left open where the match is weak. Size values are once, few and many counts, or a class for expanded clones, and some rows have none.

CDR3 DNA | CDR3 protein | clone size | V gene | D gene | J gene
TGTGCCAGCAGCCAAGATACAGGGGGCACTGAAGCTTTCTTT | CASSQDTGGTEAFF | once | TRBV4-2 | TRBD1 | TRBJ1-1
TGTGCCAGCAGCGTAGTTCCGGGAAACACCATATATTTT | CASSVVPGNTIYF | . | TRBV9 | . | TRBJ1-3
TGTGCCAGCAGGCTAACAGGAGTGAACACTGAAGCTTTCTTT | CASRLTGVNTEAFF | few | TRBV12-3/TRBV12-4 | . | TRBJ1-1
TGTGCCAGCAATTTTGCTGTGGATGGAAACACCATATATTTT | CASNFAVDGNTIYF | . | TRBV28 | . | TRBJ1-3
TGTGCCAGCAGAAAAAGGGGATTGTGGGGAAACATTCAGTACTTC | CASRKRGLWGNIQYF | few | TRBV21-1 | . | TRBJ2-4
TGCAGTGCAGGACTAGCCAGCACAGATACGCAGTATTTT | CSAGLASTDTQYF | many | TRBV20-1 | TRBD2 | TRBJ2-3
TGTGCCAGCAGTTACTCCCGTTCCCTTCCGCAGTATTTT | CASSYSRSLPQYF | . | TRBV6-5 | . | TRBJ2-3
TGTGCCAGCAGCGTAGTCGGACAGGGAGCAGATACGCAGTATTTT | CASSVVGQGADTQYF | few | TRBV9 | TRBD1 | TRBJ2-3
TGCAGTGCTAGAGTCGATCAGGGTGTCTATGGCTACACCTTC | CSARVDQGVYGYTF | . | TRBV20-1 | . | TRBJ1-2
TGTGCCACCAGCAAACAGGGGTGGAATCAGCCCCAGCATTTT | CATSKQGWNQPQHF | few | TRBV15 | TRBD1 | TRBJ1-5
TGCAGTGGAGGACAGGGGGAAGGTGGCTACACCTTC | CSGGQGEGGYTF | many | TRBV29-1 | TRBD1 | TRBJ1-2
TGCGCCAGCAGCTTGGCGGAGGGCTACAGTGAGCAGTTCTTC | CASSLAEGYSEQFF | few | TRBV5-1 | . | TRBJ2-1
TGTGCCAGCAGTTCCTTGGCATATACGCAGTATTTT | CASSSLAYTQYF | many | TRBV11-2 | . | TRBJ2-3
TGCGCCAGCAGCTTGGTGGTTAGCACCGGGGAGCTGTTTTTT | CASSLVVSTGELFF | many | TRBV5-1 | . | TRBJ2-2
TGTGCCAGCAGTGACAGAGGGCTGACGCAAGAGACCCAGTACTTC | CASSDRGLTQETQYF | . | TRBV2 | . | TRBJ2-5
TGTGCCAGCAGTTACCGGACCTCGAACACTGAAGCTTTCTTT | CASSYRTSNTEAFF | many | TRBV6-2/TRBV6-3 | . | TRBJ1-1
TGTGCCAGCAGCCCAACCCCTGCGGCCAGCACAGATACGCAGTATTTT | CASSPTPAASTDTQYF | . | TRBV7-2 | . | TRBJ2-3
TGTGCCAGCAGCTTACGGCCTAGCAATCAGCCCCAGCATTTT | CASSLRPSNQPQHF | few | TRBV7-8 | . | TRBJ1-5
TGCGCCAGCAGCTCGGGACTAGCGGAGCGACCCGGATACAATGAGCAGTTCTTC | CASSSGLAERPGYNEQFF | . | TRBV5-1 | TRBD2 | TRBJ2-1
TGTGCCAGCAGCAAGACTAGCGGGGCTAGCACAGATACGCAGTATTTT | CASSKTSGASTDTQYF | . | TRBV7-3 | TRBD2 | TRBJ2-3
TGTGCCAGCAGTGAGTTGGAGGGGGGTTACAATGAGCAGTTCTTC | CASSELEGGYNEQFF | . | TRBV2 | . | TRBJ2-1
TGCGCCAGCAGCTTGGACGGGAGCAATCAGCCCCAGCATTTT | CASSLDGSNQPQHF | . | TRBV5-1 | . | TRBJ1-5
TGTGCCACCGGATCCGGGGGGGGCAGAGATACGCAGTATTTT | CATGSGGGRDTQYF | many | TRBV15 | TRBD2 | TRBJ2-3
TGTGCCAGCATCGACAGGGGAGTGAGGGCCAATCAGCCCCAGCATTTT | CASIDRGVRANQPQHF | . | TRBV6-1 | TRBD1 | TRBJ1-5
TGTGCCAGCTCACCCCGGAGGCGCGAGCAGTTCTTC | CASSPRRREQFF | . | TRBV18 | . | TRBJ2-1
TGTGCCAGCCAACTAGCGGCTGCAGGCGGGGAGCTGTTTTTT | CASQLAAAGGELFF | . | TRBV12-3/TRBV12-4 | TRBD2 | TRBJ2-2
TGCGCCAGCAGCTTGTCTCTAGCGGGAGTCAACGAGCAGTTCTTC | CASSLSLAGVNEQFF | many | TRBV5-1 | TRBD2 | TRBJ2-1
TGTGCCACCAGTGATTCCGGGACAGGGGGCTTAAAAGAGACCCAGTACTTC | CATSDSGTGGLKETQYF | . | TRBV24-1 | TRBD1 | TRBJ2-5
TGTGCCAGCAGTTCCCGGGCGCCAGAGACCCAGTACTTC | CASSSRAPETQYF | . | TRBV28 | . | TRBJ2-5
TGTGCCACCAGTGTCGGGGACAGCCAAGAGACCCAGTACTTC | CATSVGDSQETQYF | . | TRBV24-1 | TRBD1 | TRBJ2-5
TGCGCCAGCAGTGAGGGGCCAAACACTGAAGCTTTCTTT | CASSEGPNTEAFF | . | TRBV10-2 | . | TRBJ1-1
TGTGCCAGCTCGCGCCCAGGACGCCAAGAGACCCAGTACTTC | CASSRPGRQETQYF | . | TRBV18 | . | TRBJ2-5
TGCAGTGCCAGGACACCCTCCACCGGGGAGCTGTTTTTT | CSARTPSTGELFF | . | TRBV20-1 | . | TRBJ2-2
TGTGCCAGCTCACCACCCCTAGCGGGGGATAATGAGCAGTTCTTC | CASSPPLAGDNEQFF | . | TRBV18 | TRBD2 | TRBJ2-1
TGTGCCACCCGGCGGCAGGGATGGAACACTGAAGCTTTCTTT | CATRRQGWNTEAFF | . | TRBV15 | . | TRBJ1-1
TGTGCCACCAGTGATCCGAGGACAGGGAAAGCATACAATGAGCAGTTCTTC | CATSDPRTGKAYNEQFF | . | TRBV24-1 | TRBD1 | TRBJ2-1
TGTGCCAGCAGTGAATGGGAACAGGGGTGGTCACCCCTCCACTTT | CASSEWEQGWSPLHF | few | TRBV6-1 | TRBD1 | TRBJ1-6
TGTGCCAGCAATCAAATCGGGCAATATGGCTACACCTTC | CASNQIGQYGYTF | few | TRBV28 | . | TRBJ1-2